The rows below give T cell receptor beta chains drawn from one sample of a study of shared clonotypes between healthy human individuals. Measured with immunoSEQ multiplex PCR; TCRdb has only the in-frame clones, and not every one. The table records 2 million to 3 million clones, more than 85% of them present only once. The sample was naive CD4+ T cells from PBMCs. Source of these receptors: a man in his late teens or twenties in good health. Some clones in this sample may be carry-over from other donors' samples. Each CDR3 is given with its conserved first and last residue. D genes are given only for firm matches. Some rows have no size entry. The others give once, few or many, or a class for an expanded clone.

V gene: TRBV5-1
clone size: once
J gene: TRBJ1-4
D gene: NA
CDR3 protein: CASSLIGGDEEKLFF
CDR3 DNA: TGCGCCAGCAGCTTGATCGGGGGGGATGAAGAAAAACTGTTTTTT

V gene: TRBV2
clone size: NA
J gene: TRBJ2-7
D gene: NA
CDR3 protein: CASSEQGSPYEQYF
CDR3 DNA: TGTGCCAGCAGTGAACAGGGGAGCCCCTACGAGCAGTACTTC

V gene: TRBV6-5
clone size: once
J gene: TRBJ1-2
D gene: TRBD1
CDR3 protein: CASSYGTGDYGYTF
CDR3 DNA: TGTGCCAGCAGTTACGGGACAGGCGACTATGGCTACACCTTC

V gene: TRBV14
clone size: once
J gene: TRBJ2-7
D gene: NA
CDR3 protein: CASRPAGTGRSEQYF
CDR3 DNA: TGTGCCAGCAGACCCGCTGGGACTGGGAGGAGCGAGCAGTACTTC

V gene: TRBV7-6
clone size: NA
J gene: TRBJ2-7
D gene: NA
CDR3 protein: CASSGSLSYEQYF
CDR3 DNA: TGTGCCAGCAGTGGATCCTTGTCCTACGAGCAGTACTTC

V gene: TRBV18
clone size: NA
J gene: TRBJ1-3
D gene: NA
CDR3 protein: CASSPARVGGNTIYF
CDR3 DNA: TGTGCCAGCTCACCAGCCAGGGTTGGTGGAAACACCATATATTTT

V gene: TRBV15
clone size: once
J gene: TRBJ2-6
D gene: NA
CDR3 protein: CATSRDARSGANVLTF
CDR3 DNA: TGTGCCACCAGCAGAGATGCCCGCTCTGGGGCCAACGTCCTGACTTTC

V gene: TRBV7-9
clone size: NA
J gene: TRBJ1-2
D gene: NA
CDR3 protein: CASSLLEIGGYTF
CDR3 DNA: TGTGCCAGCAGCTTATTAGAGATAGGGGGCTACACCTTC

V gene: TRBV7-3
clone size: NA
J gene: TRBJ1-1
D gene: NA
CDR3 protein: CASSSTPHRGTEAFF
CDR3 DNA: TGTGCCAGCAGCTCGACACCCCACCGGGGGACTGAAGCTTTCTTT

V gene: TRBV19
clone size: NA
J gene: TRBJ2-3
D gene: NA
CDR3 protein: CASSITRTSRGADTQYF
CDR3 DNA: TGTGCCAGTAGTATTACCAGGACGTCGAGAGGCGCAGATACGCAGTATTTT

V gene: TRBV5-1
clone size: NA
J gene: TRBJ2-3
D gene: TRBD2
CDR3 protein: CASSLTSGSWVPDTQYF
CDR3 DNA: TGCGCCAGCAGCTTGACTAGCGGGAGTTGGGTCCCAGATACGCAGTATTTT

V gene: TRBV28
clone size: NA
J gene: TRBJ1-1
D gene: TRBD1
CDR3 protein: CASSLGGTGNTEAFF
CDR3 DNA: TGTGCCAGCAGTTTAGGTGGGACAGGGAACACTGAAGCTTTCTTT

V gene: TRBV28
clone size: NA
J gene: TRBJ1-2
D gene: TRBD1
CDR3 protein: CASSLHRGLAYGYTF
CDR3 DNA: TGTGCCAGCAGTTTACACAGGGGGCTGGCCTATGGCTACACCTTC

V gene: TRBV6-5
clone size: NA
J gene: TRBJ2-5
D gene: NA
CDR3 protein: CASSYSTGTQYF
CDR3 DNA: TGTGCCAGCAGTTACTCAACCGGGACCCAGTACTTC

V gene: TRBV5-4
clone size: NA
J gene: TRBJ1-4
D gene: NA
CDR3 protein: CASSLSRGLGEKLFF
CDR3 DNA: TGTGCCAGCAGCTTGAGCAGGGGCTTGGGTGAAAAACTGTTTTTT

V gene: TRBV4-2
clone size: NA
J gene: TRBJ2-2
D gene: TRBD2
CDR3 protein: CASSQAAGENTGELFF
CDR3 DNA: TGTGCCAGCAGCCAAGCGGCGGGAGAGAACACCGGGGAGCTGTTTTTT

V gene: TRBV28
clone size: NA
J gene: TRBJ1-2
D gene: NA
CDR3 protein: CATTQARVQGYGYTF
CDR3 DNA: TGTGCCACCACGCAGGCCCGAGTACAGGGCTATGGCTACACCTTC

V gene: TRBV11-3
clone size: NA
J gene: TRBJ2-2
D gene: TRBD1
CDR3 protein: CASSPWTGKDVGELFF
CDR3 DNA: TGTGCCAGCAGCCCCTGGACAGGGAAGGATGTCGGGGAGCTGTTTTTT

V gene: TRBV7-3
clone size: NA
J gene: TRBJ2-1
D gene: TRBD2
CDR3 protein: CASSPSGGLEQFF
CDR3 DNA: TGTGCCAGCAGCCCTAGCGGGGGGCTTGAGCAGTTCTTC

V gene: TRBV6-5
clone size: NA
J gene: TRBJ2-3
D gene: NA
CDR3 protein: CASSYRQGTDTQYF
CDR3 DNA: TGTGCCAGCAGTTACAGGCAGGGCACAGATACGCAGTATTTT

V gene: TRBV7-9
clone size: once
J gene: TRBJ2-5
D gene: NA
CDR3 protein: CASSLASETQYF
CDR3 DNA: TGTGCCAGCAGCTTAGCGTCAGAGACCCAGTACTTC

V gene: TRBV28
clone size: NA
J gene: TRBJ2-4
D gene: TRBD1
CDR3 protein: CASSDPGQGRDF
CDR3 DNA: TGTGCCAGCAGTGACCCTGGACAGGGTAGGGACTTC

V gene: TRBV5-1
clone size: NA
J gene: TRBJ2-7
D gene: TRBD1
CDR3 protein: CASSPTGQGVWYEQYF
CDR3 DNA: TGCGCCAGCAGCCCGACCGGACAGGGGGTATGGTACGAGCAGTACTTC

V gene: TRBV28
clone size: NA
J gene: TRBJ2-5
D gene: NA
CDR3 protein: CASSSYQETQYF
CDR3 DNA: TGTGCCAGCAGTTCCTACCAAGAGACCCAGTACTTC

V gene: TRBV14
clone size: NA
J gene: TRBJ1-3
D gene: NA
CDR3 protein: CASSRLHVSGNTIYF
CDR3 DNA: TGTGCCAGCAGCCGCCTCCACGTCTCTGGAAACACCATATATTTT

V gene: TRBV5-1
clone size: NA
J gene: TRBJ1-4
D gene: NA
CDR3 protein: CASKTATNEKLFF
CDR3 DNA: TGCGCCAGCAAGACAGCAACTAATGAAAAACTGTTTTTT

V gene: TRBV18
clone size: NA
J gene: TRBJ2-7
D gene: NA
CDR3 protein: CASSFGIGYEQYF
CDR3 DNA: TGTGCCAGCTCATTCGGTATCGGATACGAGCAGTACTTC

V gene: TRBV6-5
clone size: NA
J gene: TRBJ2-3
D gene: NA
CDR3 protein: CASSWQRTDTQYF
CDR3 DNA: TGTGCCAGCAGTTGGCAGCGCACAGATACGCAGTATTTT

V gene: TRBV5-1
clone size: NA
J gene: TRBJ1-1
D gene: NA
CDR3 protein: CASSLESTEAFF
CDR3 DNA: TGCGCCAGCAGCTTGGAGAGCACTGAAGCTTTCTTT

V gene: TRBV29-1
clone size: NA
J gene: TRBJ2-7
D gene: NA
CDR3 protein: CSVRRTANYEQYF
CDR3 DNA: TGCAGCGTTAGACGGACAGCGAACTACGAGCAGTACTTC

V gene: TRBV19
clone size: NA
J gene: TRBJ1-5
D gene: TRBD1
CDR3 protein: CASSIGNRGYNQPQHF
CDR3 DNA: TGTGCCAGTAGTATAGGGAACAGGGGGTACAATCAGCCCCAGCATTTT

V gene: TRBV2
clone size: once
J gene: TRBJ2-7
D gene: NA
CDR3 protein: CASSESGWEQYF
CDR3 DNA: TGTGCCAGCAGTGAATCAGGGTGGGAGCAGTACTTC

V gene: TRBV7-7
clone size: NA
J gene: TRBJ2-2
D gene: TRBD2
CDR3 protein: CASSLGGSAGPTGELFF
CDR3 DNA: TGTGCCAGCAGCTTGGGGGGATCAGCGGGACCGACCGGGGAGCTGTTTTTT

V gene: TRBV5-1
clone size: NA
J gene: TRBJ1-1
D gene: NA
CDR3 protein: CASSRGINTEAFF
CDR3 DNA: TGCGCCAGCAGCCGGGGGATAAACACTGAAGCTTTCTTT

V gene: TRBV25-1
clone size: NA
J gene: TRBJ2-7
D gene: NA
CDR3 protein: CASSETGGPMNEQYF
CDR3 DNA: TGTGCCAGCAGTGAAACCGGGGGCCCGATGAACGAGCAGTACTTC

V gene: TRBV18
clone size: NA
J gene: TRBJ2-1
D gene: TRBD2
CDR3 protein: CASSPPSGRDYNEQFF
CDR3 DNA: TGTGCCAGCTCACCCCCCAGCGGGAGGGATTACAATGAGCAGTTCTTC

V gene: TRBV28
clone size: NA
J gene: TRBJ1-6
D gene: NA
CDR3 protein: CASQRGSSYNSPLHF
CDR3 DNA: TGTGCCAGCCAACGCGGGAGCTCCTATAATTCACCCCTCCACTTT